These 19 T cell receptor beta chains share one sample of origin, sequenced in a study of T cells after yellow fever vaccination. Each CDR3 protein is one row after TCRdb ran MiXCR on the 5' RACE reads. The profile shows about 340,000 distinct CDR3 sequences, about an eighth of them singletons. The sample consisted of CD4+ T cells sorted from PBMCs, taken 15 days after the yellow fever booster vaccination. The origin of the receptors is a man aged 18 to 29 who received the YFV17D yellow fever vaccine.

This clonotype was detected only a few times. The chain uses TRBV6-1 and TRBJ2-1; D is unresolved. CDR3 length equals 15 residues. V gave up 7 bases and J gave up 3 bases, with 16 bases separating them. Germline CDR1 MNHNS, CDR2 SASEGT. The CDR3 sequence is CASTAAPLNYNEQFF. The DNA for the CDR3 is TGTGCCAGCACGGCGGCCCCCCTGAACTACAATGAGCAGTTCTTC.

The genes are TRBV20-1 and TRBJ2-2; the D gene is possibly TRBD2 (6 bases). The CDR3 length is 14 residues. Trimming removed 2 bases from V and 4 bases from J, with 11 bases in between. CDR1 and CDR2 (germline): DFQATT, SNEGSKA (reference sequence). As DNA, the CDR3 is TGCAGTGCTAGAACCGGGGGAAGCACCGGGGAGCTGTTTTTT. Its translation: CSARTGGSTGELFF.

The gene calls are TRBV24-1 and TRBJ2-3; no clear D gene. Deletions cut 4 bases from V and 3 bases from J, with 13 bases between. Germline V CDR1 and CDR2: KGHDR, SFDVKD. There are 15 residues in the CDR3. CDR3 protein: CATSDPRILTDTQYF. CDR3 DNA: TGTGCCACCAGTGACCCTCGCATCTTAACAGATACGCAGTATTTT.

The CDR3 loop is CASSPGTGWEQYF. The CDR3 coding sequence is TGTGCCAGCTCACCCGGGACAGGGTGGGAGCAGTACTTC. The V and J genes are TRBV18 and TRBJ2-7, with 9 bases identical to TRBD1. CDR1 is KGHSH, CDR2 LQKENI, per germline. The CDR3 spans 13 residues. The V segment lost 3 bases and the J segment 7 bases; nucleotides outside the gene matches: 4.

The chain combines TRBV5-4 with TRBJ1-2, with 8 bases matching TRBD1. CDR1 SGHNT and CDR2 YYREEE come from the germline V gene (reference sequence). The V gene end was trimmed by 1 base and the J gene end by 1 base; junction bases not matched to a gene: 6. The CDR3 runs to 16 residues. The CDR3 here is CASSLLGTGLNYGYTF. The CDR3 coding sequence is TGTGCCAGCAGCTTGTTGGGGACAGGCCTTAACTATGGCTACACCTTC.

The chain carries TRBV7-9 and TRBJ2-7; 11 nucleotides line up with TRBD1. The CDR3 is 12 amino acids. The germline gives CDR1 SEHNR, CDR2 FQNEAQ (reference sequence). With 9 bases clipped from V and 9 bases from J, the junction kept 7 bases outside the gene matches. The CDR3 loop reads CASGQGAEWQYF. The CDR3 DNA reads TGTGCCAGTGGACAGGGGGCGGAATGGCAGTACTTC.

This clonotype showed up many times. The rearrangement uses TRBV19 and TRBJ2-3, with D perhaps TRBD2 (5 bases). CDR3 size: 14 residues. V lost 2 bases to trimming and J lost 1 base, with 7 bases between them. The V gene's germline CDR1 is LNHDA and CDR2 SQIVND (reference sequence). CDR3 region: CASSIRTGTDTQYF. The CDR3 DNA reads as TGTGCCAGTAGTATAAGGACTGGCACAGATACGCAGTATTTT.

Many counts were recorded for this clonotype. The V and J genes are TRBV6-5 and TRBJ2-5; 11 positions agree with TRBD2. Per germline, CDR1 MNHEY and CDR2 SVGAGI. This CDR3 comprises 16 residues. J gave up 2 bases and V 4 bases, and 6 bases lay outside the gene matches. The CDR3 coding sequence is TGTGCCAGCAGTTCCCGACTAGCGGGGTTTCAAGAGACCCAGTACTTC. Its translation is CASSSRLAGFQETQYF.

This clonotype was detected only a few times. The chain couples TRBV5-1 to TRBJ2-7; D not resolved. V gave up 0 bases and J gave up 3 bases, with 13 bases separating them. Germline values: CDR1 SGHRS, CDR2 YFSETQ. The CDR3 consists of 15 residues. The CDR3 nucleotides are TGCGCCAGCAGCTTGGACCATCTCAGGCGCTACGAGCAGTACTTC. Its translation: CASSLDHLRRYEQYF.

This clonotype was seen only a few times. The J gene is TRBJ2-7, the V gene TRBV4-1; TRBD1 matches 8 bases. This CDR3 contains 13 residues. V trimming: 1 base; J trimming: 8 bases; junction bases outside the gene matches: 4. Germline CDR1 and CDR2: MGHRA and YSYEKL. CDR3 in DNA: TGCGCCAGCAGCCAAGCAGGGGGCGTAAAGCAGTACGTC. Translated: CASSQAGGVKQYV.

This clonotype has ten or more counts. This chain connects TRBV7-9 to TRBJ2-3, with no clear D. Trimming removed 5 bases at V and 9 bases at J, with 15 bases between. Per the germline V gene, CDR1 is SEHNR and CDR2 is FQNEAQ (reference sequence). CDR3 size: 13 residues. The CDR3 bases are TGTGCCAGCAGCGACCCGTCCGGAAAGACGCAGTATTTT. Translation: CASSDPSGKTQYF.

This rearrangement joins TRBV5-1 to TRBJ1-4; D is unresolved. Trimming removed 1 base at V and 1 base at J, with 11 bases between. The CDR3 is 16 residues long. Germline V gene data show CDR1 as SGHRS and CDR2 as YFSETQ. This CDR3 is CASSLNGGRTNEKLFF. The CDR3 DNA reads as TGCGCCAGCAGCTTGAACGGTGGCAGAACTAATGAAAAACTGTTTTTT.

V usage is TRBV20-1 and J usage is TRBJ2-5, with TRBD1 matching 9 bases. Germline assignment: CDR1 DFQATT and CDR2 SNEGSKA (reference sequence). The CDR3 consists of 13 residues. DNA of the CDR3: TGCAGGGCGACAGGGGGTGCTCAAGAGACCCAGTACTTC. Its translation: CRATGGAQETQYF.

This clonotype was recorded many times. The chain couples TRBV7-2 to TRBJ2-3, with 9 bases matching TRBD2. CDR1 is SGHTA, CDR2 FQGNSA, per germline. V lost 5 bases to trimming and J lost 5 bases; unmatched junction nucleotides: 11. There are 16 residues in the CDR3. CDR3 coding DNA: TGTGCCAGCAGCCCCACGGCGGGGGGGCCGGTAGATACGCAGTATTTT. It yields the protein CASSPTAGGPVDTQYF.

The chain recombines TRBV6-2 or TRBV6-3 with TRBJ1-5; D call uncertain. The CDR3 totals 12 residues. V was clipped by 7 bases and J by 3 bases, with 7 bases between them. CDR1 is MNHEY, CDR2 SVGEGT, per germline. The CDR3 region is CASTGTNQPQHF. In DNA form, the CDR3 reads TGTGCCAGCACAGGAACCAATCAGCCCCAGCATTTT.

The table lists this clonotype with a few counts. CDR3 in DNA: TGTGCCAGCAGCTTATTCTCCCTGGACAATGAGCAGTTCTTC. This encodes CASSLFSLDNEQFF. The chain is built from TRBV7-2 and TRBJ2-1; D gene unclear. CDR1 is SGHTA and CDR2 is FQGNSA in the germline V gene. V was pared by 2 bases and J by 5 bases, with 10 bases between. This CDR3 contains 14 residues.

This clonotype occurred many times. This sequence joins TRBV5-5 and TRBJ2-3; D call uncertain. CDR1 is SGHKS and CDR2 is YYEKEE in the germline V gene (reference sequence). CDR3 size: 13 residues. Trimming removed 0 bases from V and 8 bases from J, with 10 bases in between. The CDR3 spells CASSLGLAGTQYF. DNA of the CDR3: TGTGCCAGCAGCTTGGGGCTCGCTGGTACGCAGTATTTT.

This clonotype was counted between two and nine times. The V call is TRBV5-1, the J call TRBJ2-7, with a weak D call TRBD2 (5 bases). The germline CDR1 and CDR2 sequences are SGHRS and YFSETQ. The CDR3 is 15 amino acids. Trimming stripped 2 bases from V and 2 bases from J, with 14 bases between. The CDR3 spells CASSFFPGGTYEQYF. The CDR3 DNA reads TGCGCCAGCAGCTTCTTTCCCGGAGGTACCTACGAGCAGTACTTC.

The V and J genes are TRBV3-1 and TRBJ2-7; no clear D. The CDR3 extends over 13 amino acids. Trimming took 2 bases from V and 6 from J, leaving 11 bases between them. Germline CDR1 reads LGHDT; CDR2 reads YNNKEL (reference sequence). CDR3 region: CASSQLGLGEQYF. The CDR3 DNA reads TGTGCCAGCAGCCAACTCGGATTGGGCGAGCAGTACTTC.